The subject of this entry is one TCR beta chain. Its antigen is unknown. The data were obtained in a study of T cells in tuberculosis. Notes on the study in general: Active tuberculosis TCR-alpha repertoires lay closer to GMM-specific TCRs than IGRA-negative controls, suggesting clonal expansion.

Some clones are missing from TCRdb's copy, which holds only in-frame ones; the method was immunoSEQ multiplex PCR. The repertoire holds roughly 7,100 clones, with more than 85% as singletons. HIV-seronegative South African adults aged 18 years or older had newly diagnosed active tuberculosis. V lost 6 bases and J lost 2, with 20 bases in between. The CDR3 contains 16 residues. Germline loops: CDR1 SGHRS, CDR2 YFSETQ. This clonotype was sampled from an adult with tuberculosis. V gene TRBV5-1 combines with J gene TRBJ2-5; D gene unclear. The sample was PBMCs. The CDR3 DNA follows: TGCGCCAGCAACCCTGAGAGCGCCAGAAGGCAAGAGACCCAGTACTTC. Residues: CASNPESARRQETQYF.